These T cell receptor beta chains were read from a single sample in a study of coeliac disease. Data came from immunoSEQ multiplex PCR; TCRdb stores just in-frame clones and leaves some out. The sample holds several thousand clones, 60% to 80% seen once. The sample taken for sequencing was intraepithelial lymphocytes from the gut. The source of these receptors is a man aged 30 to 39 with celiac disease. Both conserved end residues are part of each CDR3. Each record gives: clone size, D gene, V gene, J gene, CDR3 protein, CDR3 DNA. A D gene is named only where the DNA matches it firmly. Size values are once, few and many counts, or a class for expanded clones, and some rows have none.

clone size: once
D gene: -
V gene: TRBV5-8
J gene: TRBJ1-5
CDR3 protein: CASSLNWDFSNQPQHF
CDR3 DNA: TGTGCCAGCAGCTTGAACTGGGACTTTAGCAATCAGCCCCAGCATTTT

clone size: -
D gene: TRBD2
V gene: TRBV11-2
J gene: TRBJ2-7
CDR3 protein: CASSLAGTSGRLEQYF
CDR3 DNA: TGTGCCAGCAGCTTAGCGGGGACTAGCGGGAGACTCGAGCAGTACTTC

clone size: -
D gene: -
V gene: TRBV11-2
J gene: TRBJ2-2
CDR3 protein: CASSLDRAGNTGELFF
CDR3 DNA: TGTGCCAGCAGCTTAGACAGGGCGGGAAACACCGGGGAGCTGTTTTTT

clone size: -
D gene: TRBD1
V gene: TRBV4-3
J gene: TRBJ2-1
CDR3 protein: CASSQDKQGVRNEQFF
CDR3 DNA: TGCGCCAGCAGCCAAGATAAACAGGGGGTACGGAATGAGCAGTTCTTC

clone size: -
D gene: -
V gene: TRBV19
J gene: TRBJ1-2
CDR3 protein: CASSIGAIANYGYTF
CDR3 DNA: TGTGCCAGTAGTATAGGGGCTATCGCTAACTATGGCTACACCTTC

clone size: -
D gene: -
V gene: TRBV9
J gene: TRBJ2-5
CDR3 protein: CASSVGSGGVLREQYF
CDR3 DNA: TGTGCCAGCAGCGTAGGTTCTGGGGGCGTGTTGCGGGAGCAGTACTTC

clone size: -
D gene: -
V gene: TRBV7-9
J gene: TRBJ1-1
CDR3 protein: CASSLEPKAFF
CDR3 DNA: TGTGCCAGCAGCTTAGAGCCCAAAGCTTTCTTT

clone size: -
D gene: -
V gene: TRBV6-4
J gene: TRBJ2-2
CDR3 protein: CASRFSGTGELFF
CDR3 DNA: TGTGCCAGCAGATTTAGTGGCACCGGGGAGCTGTTTTTT

clone size: few
D gene: -
V gene: TRBV7-6
J gene: TRBJ1-5
CDR3 protein: CASSLRAGNQPQHF
CDR3 DNA: TGTGCCAGCAGCTTGAGGGCTGGCAATCAGCCCCAGCATTTT

clone size: few
D gene: -
V gene: TRBV5-1
J gene: TRBJ1-1
CDR3 protein: CASSAKQLNTEAFF
CDR3 DNA: TGCGCCAGCAGCGCAAAACAGCTGAACACTGAAGCTTTCTTT

clone size: -
D gene: -
V gene: TRBV7-9
J gene: TRBJ2-6
CDR3 protein: CASRPQGLARSGANVLTF
CDR3 DNA: TGTGCCAGCAGACCTCAGGGCCTCGCGCGCTCTGGGGCCAACGTCCTGACTTTC

clone size: few
D gene: -
V gene: TRBV10-3
J gene: TRBJ2-4
CDR3 protein: CAISESREGPKNIQYF
CDR3 DNA: TGTGCCATCAGTGAGTCTAGAGAGGGTCCCAAAAACATTCAGTACTTC

clone size: few
D gene: -
V gene: TRBV28
J gene: TRBJ1-3
CDR3 protein: CASSKKGVFGNTIYF
CDR3 DNA: TGTGCCAGCAGTAAAAAAGGGGTTTTTGGAAACACCATATATTTT

clone size: -
D gene: TRBD1
V gene: TRBV5-1
J gene: TRBJ2-7
CDR3 protein: CASSLAAGGGREQYF
CDR3 DNA: TGCGCCAGCAGCTTGGCGGCAGGGGGCGGTCGGGAGCAGTACTTC

clone size: -
D gene: -
V gene: TRBV11-2
J gene: TRBJ2-1
CDR3 protein: CASSLGPVGGNNEQFF
CDR3 DNA: TGTGCCAGCAGCTTAGGGCCAGTGGGAGGTAACAATGAGCAGTTCTTC

clone size: -
D gene: -
V gene: TRBV7-9
J gene: TRBJ2-2
CDR3 protein: CASSLRSGPTGELFF
CDR3 DNA: TGTGCCAGCAGCCTAAGGTCAGGGCCTACCGGGGAGCTGTTTTTT

clone size: few
D gene: -
V gene: TRBV7-3
J gene: TRBJ1-2
CDR3 protein: CASSPRFSGGQWGYTF
CDR3 DNA: TGTGCCAGCAGCCCCAGGTTTTCGGGGGGGCAATGGGGCTACACCTTC

clone size: -
D gene: TRBD1
V gene: TRBV30
J gene: TRBJ1-2
CDR3 protein: CAWSVRDSRHTF
CDR3 DNA: TGTGCCTGGAGTGTACGGGACAGCCGGCACACCTTC

clone size: -
D gene: -
V gene: TRBV18
J gene: TRBJ2-4
CDR3 protein: CASSPAAQNIQYF
CDR3 DNA: TGTGCCAGCTCACCCGCGGCACAAAACATTCAGTACTTC

clone size: -
D gene: -
V gene: TRBV10-3
J gene: TRBJ2-7
CDR3 protein: CAIRGPTGPGAPDYEQYF
CDR3 DNA: TGTGCCATCAGAGGGCCAACGGGCCCAGGGGCCCCGGACTACGAGCAGTACTTC

clone size: -
D gene: TRBD2
V gene: TRBV10-1
J gene: TRBJ2-1
CDR3 protein: CASSELAGGQRRSEQFF
CDR3 DNA: TGCGCCAGCAGTGAACTAGCGGGGGGCCAACGGCGGAGTGAGCAGTTCTTC

clone size: -
D gene: TRBD2
V gene: TRBV2
J gene: TRBJ2-5
CDR3 protein: CASGLALETQYF
CDR3 DNA: TGTGCCAGCGGACTAGCCCTAGAGACCCAGTACTTC

clone size: once
D gene: -
V gene: TRBV10-3
J gene: TRBJ2-7
CDR3 protein: CAIKEEGGSSYEQYF
CDR3 DNA: TGTGCCATCAAGGAGGAGGGAGGATCCTCCTACGAGCAGTACTTC

clone size: -
D gene: -
V gene: TRBV5-6
J gene: TRBJ2-7
CDR3 protein: CASSFGTGLYEQYF
CDR3 DNA: TGTGCCAGCAGCTTCGGGACTGGGCTTTACGAGCAGTACTTC

clone size: -
D gene: TRBD2
V gene: TRBV18
J gene: TRBJ2-2
CDR3 protein: CASSPSAGLRRPGELFF
CDR3 DNA: TGTGCCAGCTCACCCTCTGCGGGACTACGTCGTCCCGGGGAGCTGTTTTTT

clone size: -
D gene: TRBD2
V gene: TRBV7-3
J gene: TRBJ2-1
CDR3 protein: CASSLIAGGPRQFF
CDR3 DNA: TGTGCCAGCAGCTTAATAGCGGGGGGCCCGCGGCAGTTCTTC

clone size: few
D gene: -
V gene: TRBV9
J gene: TRBJ2-3
CDR3 protein: CASTPGGTDTQYF
CDR3 DNA: TGTGCCAGCACCCCGGGTGGCACAGATACGCAGTATTTT

clone size: -
D gene: TRBD2
V gene: TRBV6-6
J gene: TRBJ2-1
CDR3 protein: CASSSSGSAYNEQFF
CDR3 DNA: TGTGCCAGCAGTTCGAGCGGGAGCGCCTACAATGAGCAGTTCTTC

clone size: -
D gene: TRBD2
V gene: TRBV27
J gene: TRBJ2-1
CDR3 protein: CASSYGLAAYNEQFF
CDR3 DNA: TGTGCCAGCAGTTATGGACTAGCGGCCTACAATGAGCAGTTCTTC

clone size: -
D gene: -
V gene: TRBV10-3
J gene: TRBJ2-5
CDR3 protein: CAISGWPGSRKETQYF
CDR3 DNA: TGTGCCATCAGTGGGTGGCCAGGGTCGAGAAAAGAGACCCAGTACTTC

clone size: few
D gene: TRBD2
V gene: TRBV7-9
J gene: TRBJ2-5
CDR3 protein: CASSPPWSGGVRETQYF
CDR3 DNA: TGTGCCAGCAGCCCCCCGTGGAGCGGGGGGGTACGGGAGACCCAGTACTTC

clone size: -
D gene: TRBD1
V gene: TRBV27
J gene: TRBJ2-1
CDR3 protein: CASSSYRDSNEQFF
CDR3 DNA: TGTGCCAGCAGTTCTTACAGGGACAGCAATGAGCAGTTCTTC

clone size: -
D gene: -
V gene: TRBV21-1
J gene: TRBJ1-6
CDR3 protein: CASSRSRGDRLRAYNSPLHF
CDR3 DNA: TGTGCCAGCAGCCGAAGTAGGGGGGACAGGCTAAGGGCGTATAATTCACCCCTCCACTTT

clone size: large
D gene: TRBD1
V gene: TRBV15
J gene: TRBJ1-5
CDR3 protein: CATSRENRGPQHF
CDR3 DNA: TGTGCCACCAGCAGGGAAAACAGGGGGCCCCAGCATTTT

clone size: -
D gene: -
V gene: TRBV6-4
J gene: TRBJ2-3
CDR3 protein: CASSAGATDTQYF
CDR3 DNA: TGTGCCAGCAGTGCGGGAGCCACAGATACGCAGTATTTT

clone size: -
D gene: -
V gene: TRBV4-2
J gene: TRBJ1-2
CDR3 protein: CASSQEFGGANYGYTF
CDR3 DNA: TGTGCCAGCAGCCAAGAATTCGGGGGGGCGAACTATGGCTACACCTTC

clone size: once
D gene: TRBD2
V gene: TRBV14
J gene: TRBJ2-1
CDR3 protein: CASSRRTSGRSSYNEQFF
CDR3 DNA: TGTGCCAGCAGCCGCAGGACTAGCGGGAGGAGCTCCTACAATGAGCAGTTCTTC

clone size: once
D gene: -
V gene: TRBV4-1
J gene: TRBJ2-1
CDR3 protein: CASSQDRGLQGSLYEQFF
CDR3 DNA: TGCGCCAGCAGCCAAGATCGGGGTTTACAGGGTTCGCTCTATGAGCAGTTCTTC

clone size: -
D gene: -
V gene: TRBV23-1
J gene: TRBJ1-1
CDR3 protein: CASSPKDRRTGSEAFF
CDR3 DNA: TGCGCCAGCAGCCCAAAAGACCGACGCACAGGGTCGGAAGCTTTCTTT

clone size: -
D gene: -
V gene: TRBV28
J gene: TRBJ2-4
CDR3 protein: CASSPISLGPKNIQYF
CDR3 DNA: TGTGCCAGCAGTCCTATTAGCCTGGGGCCCAAAAACATTCAGTACTTC

clone size: -
D gene: TRBD1
V gene: TRBV5-1
J gene: TRBJ2-1
CDR3 protein: CASSKGQVSSSYNEQFF
CDR3 DNA: TGCGCCAGCAGCAAAGGACAGGTTTCTAGCTCCTACAATGAGCAGTTCTTC

clone size: -
D gene: -
V gene: TRBV27
J gene: TRBJ2-5
CDR3 protein: CASSLWSGETQYF
CDR3 DNA: TGTGCCAGCAGTTTATGGTCGGGAGAGACCCAGTACTTC

clone size: -
D gene: -
V gene: TRBV7-2
J gene: TRBJ2-3
CDR3 protein: CASSSISTDTQYF
CDR3 DNA: TGTGCCAGCAGCTCAATTAGCACAGATACGCAGTATTTT

clone size: few
D gene: -
V gene: TRBV28
J gene: TRBJ2-1
CDR3 protein: CASSFKLGGGYNEQFF
CDR3 DNA: TGTGCCAGCAGTTTTAAGTTGGGAGGGGGTTACAATGAGCAGTTCTTC

clone size: once
D gene: -
V gene: TRBV4-3
J gene: TRBJ2-3
CDR3 protein: CASSQGFMQYF
CDR3 DNA: TGCGCCAGCAGCCAAGGTTTTATGCAGTATTTT

clone size: -
D gene: -
V gene: TRBV7-3
J gene: TRBJ2-2
CDR3 protein: CASRPGLPNTGELFF
CDR3 DNA: TGTGCCAGCAGACCGGGACTCCCGAACACCGGGGAGCTGTTTTTT

clone size: -
D gene: TRBD1
V gene: TRBV4-1
J gene: TRBJ2-5
CDR3 protein: CASSQGGTATFQETQYF
CDR3 DNA: TGCGCCAGCAGCCAAGGTGGGACAGCAACTTTTCAAGAGACCCAGTACTTC

clone size: -
D gene: -
V gene: TRBV5-5
J gene: TRBJ2-5
CDR3 protein: CASSPPPGGQETQYF
CDR3 DNA: TGTGCCAGCAGCCCCCCCCCGGGTGGCCAAGAGACCCAGTACTTC

clone size: -
D gene: TRBD2
V gene: TRBV6-4
J gene: TRBJ2-2
CDR3 protein: CASSAGTSDTGELFF
CDR3 DNA: TGTGCCAGCAGTGCCGGGACTAGTGACACCGGGGAGCTGTTTTTT

clone size: -
D gene: -
V gene: TRBV6-5
J gene: TRBJ1-2
CDR3 protein: CASSYQDRSFYGYTF
CDR3 DNA: TGTGCCAGCAGTTACCAAGACAGGAGCTTCTATGGCTACACCTTC

clone size: -
D gene: -
V gene: TRBV7-3
J gene: TRBJ2-3
CDR3 protein: CASSSSPGETQYF
CDR3 DNA: TGTGCCAGCAGCTCCTCCCCAGGGGAGACGCAGTATTTT

clone size: medium-sized
D gene: -
V gene: TRBV7-9
J gene: TRBJ1-2
CDR3 protein: CASSLTVSEGYTF
CDR3 DNA: TGTGCCAGCAGCTTAACGGTATCGGAGGGCTACACCTTC

clone size: -
D gene: -
V gene: TRBV5-5
J gene: TRBJ1-2
CDR3 protein: CASSFGEGGYTF
CDR3 DNA: TGTGCCAGCAGCTTCGGAGAAGGTGGCTACACCTTC

clone size: -
D gene: TRBD1
V gene: TRBV7-8
J gene: TRBJ1-5
CDR3 protein: CASSGQGLGQPQHF
CDR3 DNA: TGTGCCAGCAGCGGACAGGGGCTGGGTCAGCCCCAGCATTTT

clone size: -
D gene: -
V gene: TRBV15
J gene: TRBJ1-2
CDR3 protein: CATSERHPPKVGGYTF
CDR3 DNA: TGTGCCACCAGCGAGAGGCACCCCCCCAAGGTTGGTGGCTACACCTTC